The present TCR beta chain was sequenced within a study of blood T cell repertoires in COVID-19. Authors' methods: Nucleated cell counts were estimated from reference gene primer amplification. TCRdb's table, derived via immunoSEQ multiplex PCR, lists solely in-frame clones and lacks some. The V and J calls and clone size were taken over from that table, and D and trimming were inferred from the DNA. The table records 180,000 or so clones, approximately 83% of them present only once. A note on this clone: This specimen includes other DNA sequences encoding the same CDR3.

This CDR3 is 14 amino acids long. Trimming stripped 0 bases from V and 1 base from J, with 6 bases between. Germline CDR1 is ENHRY and CDR2 is SYGVKD. This TCR was recovered from a human donor with acute or convalescent COVID-19. The donor label of this sample is uncertain. The chain combines TRBV10-3 with TRBJ1-1, with D uncertain. Sequenced material: peripheral blood. CDR3 residues: CAISESGGNTEAFF. The CDR3 DNA follows: TGTGCCATCAGTGAGTCCGGAGGGAACACTGAAGCTTTCTTT.